This T cell receptor beta chain emerged from a study of blood T cell repertoires in COVID-19. Background on the study: The samples span acute and convalescent COVID-19 from the United States, Italy and Spain. PBMCs, B-cell-depleted T cells, or T cells provided the cDNA or gDNA that made up the material.

Seattle patients were enrolled while actively infected and followed longitudinally. As handled by the study authors: Nucleated cell number was recorded as an estimate derived from reference gene primer amplification. Sequenced by immunoSEQ multiplex PCR; TCRdb stores in-frame clones only, minus some. That table furnishes V, J and clone size, whereas the DNA furnished D and trimming. The top ten clones hold less than 9.5% of a sample with approximately 190,000 clones, roughly 82% of them seen once. The germline V gene encodes CDR1 KGHDR and CDR2 SFDVKD. The CDR3 consists of 18 residues. V trimming: 4 bases; J trimming: 5 bases; junction bases outside the gene matches: 11.

Material for sequencing was peripheral blood. This TCR came from an older woman with COVID-19, enrolled during active disease. The chain couples TRBV24-1 to TRBJ2-3; TRBD2 matches at 13 bases. The CDR3 DNA is TGTGCCACCAGTGACCGGACTAGCGGGAGAGGTAGGAAAGATACGCAGTATTTT. As protein: CATSDRTSGRGRKDTQYF.